The 3 T cell receptor beta chains below all came from one sample that was sequenced in a study of CD8 T cells in ankylosing spondylitis. Each CDR3 protein is one row after TCRdb ran MiXCR on the 5' RACE reads. This table holds about 160,000 distinct CDR3 sequences, approximately 20% found once. What was sequenced was blood, either unsorted or a sorted T cell fraction (not recorded which). Receptors originate from a male donor with ankylosing spondylitis or in good health (not recorded which).

This rearrangement joins TRBV20-1 to TRBJ1-2; 7 bases are a match to TRBD1. This CDR3 has 11 residues. V shed 3 bases and J 8 bases; nucleotides not matched to a gene: 3. Germline CDR1 DFQATT, CDR2 SNEGSKA (reference sequence). The chain's CDR3 is CSARNRGGYTF. In DNA form, the CDR3 reads TGCAGTGCTAGGAACAGGGGAGGCTACACCTTC.

The rearrangement uses TRBV2 and TRBJ2-5, with no clear D. The CDR3 totals 13 residues. Deletions cut 0 bases from V and 5 bases from J, with 7 bases between. From germline, CDR1 is SNHLY and CDR2 FYNNEI. For the CDR3, the DNA is TGTGCCAGCAGTGAAGCGTCGAGGGAGACCCAGTACTTC. This translates into CASSEASRETQYF.

This clonotype appeared a single time. The CDR3 region has the DNA TGTGCCAGCAGCTTAGGACTAGCGGGAGAGGTCTACGAGCAGTACTTC. Its protein product is CASSLGLAGEVYEQYF. This sequence joins TRBV7-2 and TRBJ2-7, with TRBD2 matching over 12 bases. The length of the CDR3 is 16 residues. CDR1 and CDR2 from the germline V gene are SGHTA and FQGNSA. Losses at the gene ends were 1 base for V and 3 bases for J; bases not matched to a gene: 4.